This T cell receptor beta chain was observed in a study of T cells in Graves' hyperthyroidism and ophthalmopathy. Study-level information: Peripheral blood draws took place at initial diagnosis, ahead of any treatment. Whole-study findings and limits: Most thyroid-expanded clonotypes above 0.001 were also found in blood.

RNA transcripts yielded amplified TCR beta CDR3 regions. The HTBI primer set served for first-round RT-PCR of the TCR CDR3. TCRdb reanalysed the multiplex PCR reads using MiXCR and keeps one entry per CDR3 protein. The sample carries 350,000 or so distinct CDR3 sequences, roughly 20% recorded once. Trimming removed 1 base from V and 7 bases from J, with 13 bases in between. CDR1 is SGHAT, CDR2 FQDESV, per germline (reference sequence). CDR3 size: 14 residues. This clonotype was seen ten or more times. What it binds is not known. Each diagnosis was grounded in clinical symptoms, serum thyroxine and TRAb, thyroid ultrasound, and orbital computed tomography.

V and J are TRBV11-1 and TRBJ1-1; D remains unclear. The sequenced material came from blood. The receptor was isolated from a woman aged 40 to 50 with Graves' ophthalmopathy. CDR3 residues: CASSLVGQIGEAFF. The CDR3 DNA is TGTGCCAGCAGCTTAGTTGGGCAGATCGGTGAAGCTTTCTTT. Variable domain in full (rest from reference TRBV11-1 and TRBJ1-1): EAEVAQSPRYKITEKSQAVAFWCDPISGHATLYWYRQILGQGPELLVQFQDESVVDDSQLPKDRFSAERLKGVDSTLKIQPAELGDSAMYLCASSLVGQIGEAFFGQGTRLTVV.